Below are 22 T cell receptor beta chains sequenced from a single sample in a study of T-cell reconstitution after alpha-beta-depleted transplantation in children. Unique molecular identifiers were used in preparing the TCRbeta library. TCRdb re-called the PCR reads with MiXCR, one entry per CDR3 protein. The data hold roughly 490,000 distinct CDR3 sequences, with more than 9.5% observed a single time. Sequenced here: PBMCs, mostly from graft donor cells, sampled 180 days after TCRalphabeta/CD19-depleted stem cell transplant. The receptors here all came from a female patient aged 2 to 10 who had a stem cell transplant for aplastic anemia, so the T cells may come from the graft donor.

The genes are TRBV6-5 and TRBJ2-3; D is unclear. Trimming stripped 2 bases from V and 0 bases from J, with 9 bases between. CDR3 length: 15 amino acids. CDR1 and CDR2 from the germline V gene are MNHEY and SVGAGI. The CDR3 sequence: CASSYKYSSTDTQYF. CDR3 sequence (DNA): TGTGCCAGCAGTTACAAGTATTCGAGCACAGATACGCAGTATTTT.

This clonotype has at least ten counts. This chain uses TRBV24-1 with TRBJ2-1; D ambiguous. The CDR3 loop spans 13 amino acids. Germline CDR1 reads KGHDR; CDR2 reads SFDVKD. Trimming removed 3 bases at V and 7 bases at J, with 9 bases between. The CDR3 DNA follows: TGTGCCACCAGTGATGTAGTGGGGAATGAGCAGTTCTTC. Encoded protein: CATSDVVGNEQFF.

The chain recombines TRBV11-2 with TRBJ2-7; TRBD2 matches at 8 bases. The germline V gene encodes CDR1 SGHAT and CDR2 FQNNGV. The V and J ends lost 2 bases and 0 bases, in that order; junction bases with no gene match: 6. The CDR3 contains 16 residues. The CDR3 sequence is CASSLFGGRYSYEQYV. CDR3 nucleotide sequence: TGTGCCAGCAGCTTATTTGGCGGGAGGTACTCCTACGAGCAGTACGTC.

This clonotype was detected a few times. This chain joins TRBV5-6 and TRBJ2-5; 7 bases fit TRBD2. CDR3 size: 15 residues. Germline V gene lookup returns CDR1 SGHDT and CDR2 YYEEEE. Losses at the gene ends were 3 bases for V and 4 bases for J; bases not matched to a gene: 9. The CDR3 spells CASSSAGVGVETQYF. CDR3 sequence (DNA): TGTGCCAGCAGCTCGGCGGGAGTGGGTGTAGAGACCCAGTACTTC.

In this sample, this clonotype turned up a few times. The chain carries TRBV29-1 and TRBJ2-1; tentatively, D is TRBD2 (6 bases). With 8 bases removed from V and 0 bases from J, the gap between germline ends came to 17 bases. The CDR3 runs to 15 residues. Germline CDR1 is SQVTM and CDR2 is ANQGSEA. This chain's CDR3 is CSLARPTSSYNEQFF. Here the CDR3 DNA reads TGCAGCCTTGCGAGGCCGACTAGCTCCTACAATGAGCAGTTCTTC.

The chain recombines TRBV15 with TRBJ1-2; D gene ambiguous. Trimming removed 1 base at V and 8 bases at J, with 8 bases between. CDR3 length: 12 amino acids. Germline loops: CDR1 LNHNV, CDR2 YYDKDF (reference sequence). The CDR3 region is CATSRVQGGYTF. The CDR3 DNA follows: TGTGCCACCAGCAGAGTCCAAGGGGGCTACACCTTC.

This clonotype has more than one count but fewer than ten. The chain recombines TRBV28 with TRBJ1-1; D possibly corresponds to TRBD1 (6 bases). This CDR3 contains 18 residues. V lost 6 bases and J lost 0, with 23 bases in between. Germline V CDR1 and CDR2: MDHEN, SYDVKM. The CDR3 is CASSPGTTGYLMNTEAFF. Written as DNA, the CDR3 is TGTGCCAGCAGCCCGGGGACGACAGGTTACCTAATGAACACTGAAGCTTTCTTT.

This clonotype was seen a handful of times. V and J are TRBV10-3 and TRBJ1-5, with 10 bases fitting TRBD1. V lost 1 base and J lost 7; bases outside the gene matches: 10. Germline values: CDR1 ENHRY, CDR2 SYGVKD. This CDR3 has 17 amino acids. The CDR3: CAISEFRDRGFGQPQHF. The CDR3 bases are TGTGCCATCAGTGAGTTCCGGGACAGGGGCTTTGGGCAGCCCCAGCATTTT.

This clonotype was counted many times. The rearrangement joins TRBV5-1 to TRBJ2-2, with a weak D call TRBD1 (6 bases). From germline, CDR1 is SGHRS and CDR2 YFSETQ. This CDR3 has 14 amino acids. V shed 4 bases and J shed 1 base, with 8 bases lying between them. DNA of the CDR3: TGCGCCAGCAGCCCCAGGGGGAACACCGGGGAGCTGTTTTTT. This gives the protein CASSPRGNTGELFF.

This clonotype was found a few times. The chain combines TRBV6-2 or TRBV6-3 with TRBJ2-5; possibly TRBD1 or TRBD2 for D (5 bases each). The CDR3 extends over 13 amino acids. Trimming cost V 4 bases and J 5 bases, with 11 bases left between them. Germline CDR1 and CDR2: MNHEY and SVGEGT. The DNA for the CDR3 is TGTGCCAGCAGTTTCGGGGCCTACGAGACCCAGTACTTC. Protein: CASSFGAYETQYF.

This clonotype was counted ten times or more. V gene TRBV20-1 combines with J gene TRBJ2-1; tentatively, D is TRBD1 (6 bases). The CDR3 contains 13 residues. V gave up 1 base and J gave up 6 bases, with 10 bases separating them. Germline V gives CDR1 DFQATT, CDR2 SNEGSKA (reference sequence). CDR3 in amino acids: CSARVQGINEQFF. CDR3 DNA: TGCAGTGCTAGAGTACAGGGCATCAATGAGCAGTTCTTC.

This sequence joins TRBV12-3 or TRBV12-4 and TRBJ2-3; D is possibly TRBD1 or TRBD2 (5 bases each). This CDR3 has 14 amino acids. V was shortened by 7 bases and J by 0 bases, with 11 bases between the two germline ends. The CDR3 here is CASKHRDSTDTQYF. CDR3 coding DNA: TGTGCCAGCAAGCACCGGGACAGCACAGATACGCAGTATTTT.

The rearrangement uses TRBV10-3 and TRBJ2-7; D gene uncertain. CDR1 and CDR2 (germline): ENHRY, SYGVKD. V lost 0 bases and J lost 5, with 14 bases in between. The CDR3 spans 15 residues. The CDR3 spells CAISESTRRSDEQYF. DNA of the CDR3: TGTGCCATCAGTGAGTCGACCCGACGGTCAGACGAGCAGTACTTC.

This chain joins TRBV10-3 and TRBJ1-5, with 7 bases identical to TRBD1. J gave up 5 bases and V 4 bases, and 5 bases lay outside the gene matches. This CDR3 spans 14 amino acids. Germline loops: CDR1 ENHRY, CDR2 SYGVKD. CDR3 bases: TGTGCCATCAGTGTGGGACAGTCGGATCAGCCCCAGCATTTT. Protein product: CAISVGQSDQPQHF.

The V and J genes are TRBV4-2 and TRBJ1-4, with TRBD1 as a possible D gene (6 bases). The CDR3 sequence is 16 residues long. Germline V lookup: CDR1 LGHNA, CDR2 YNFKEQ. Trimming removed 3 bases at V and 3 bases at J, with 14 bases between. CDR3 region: CASSQRLPGANEKLFF. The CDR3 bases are TGTGCCAGCAGCCAGCGTCTCCCAGGGGCTAATGAAAAACTGTTTTTT.

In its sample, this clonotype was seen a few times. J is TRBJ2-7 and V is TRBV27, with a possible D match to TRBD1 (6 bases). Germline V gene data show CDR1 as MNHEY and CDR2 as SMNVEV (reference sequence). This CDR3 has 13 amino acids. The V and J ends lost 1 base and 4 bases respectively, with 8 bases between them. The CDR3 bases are TGTGCCAGCAGTTTATTGGGACAATACGAGCAGTACTTC. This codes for CASSLLGQYEQYF.

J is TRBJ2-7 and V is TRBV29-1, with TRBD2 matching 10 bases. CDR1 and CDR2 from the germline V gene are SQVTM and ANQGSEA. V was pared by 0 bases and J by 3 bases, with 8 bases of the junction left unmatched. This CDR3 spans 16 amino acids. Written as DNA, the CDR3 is TGCAGCGTTGAAGATGCGGGACTAGCGACAGTCTACGAGCAGTACTTC. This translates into CSVEDAGLATVYEQYF.

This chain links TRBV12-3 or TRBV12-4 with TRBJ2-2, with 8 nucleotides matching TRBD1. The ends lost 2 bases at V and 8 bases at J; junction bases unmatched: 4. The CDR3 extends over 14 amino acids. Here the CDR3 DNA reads TGTGCCAGCAGTTTAACAGGGGGTATGGGGGAGCTGTTTTTT. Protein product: CASSLTGGMGELFF.

This chain's CDR3 is CASRNDGETEAFF. The CDR3 DNA sequence: TGTGCCAGCAGAAACGACGGGGAGACTGAAGCTTTCTTT. The chain is built from TRBV25-1 and TRBJ1-1; D is ambiguous. The V and J ends lost 6 bases and 5 bases respectively, with 13 bases between them. This CDR3 contains 13 residues. From germline, CDR1 is MGHDK and CDR2 SYGVNS.

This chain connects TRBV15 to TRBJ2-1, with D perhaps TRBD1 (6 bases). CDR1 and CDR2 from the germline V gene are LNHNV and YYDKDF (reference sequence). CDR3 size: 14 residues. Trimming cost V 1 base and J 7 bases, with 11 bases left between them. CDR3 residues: CATSRAHRANEQFF. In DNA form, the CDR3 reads TGTGCCACCAGCAGAGCGCACAGGGCGAATGAGCAGTTCTTC.

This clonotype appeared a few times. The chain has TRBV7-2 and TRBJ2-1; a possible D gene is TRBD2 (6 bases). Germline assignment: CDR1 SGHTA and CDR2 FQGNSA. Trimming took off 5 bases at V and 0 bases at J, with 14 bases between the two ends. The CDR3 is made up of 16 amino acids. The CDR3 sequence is CASSVLALSSYNEQFF. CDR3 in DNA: TGTGCCAGCAGCGTACTAGCCCTGAGCTCCTACAATGAGCAGTTCTTC. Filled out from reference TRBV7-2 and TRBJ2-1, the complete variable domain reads GAGVSQSPSNKVTEKGKDVELRCDPISGHTALYWYRQSLGQGLEFLIYFQGNSAPDKSGLPSDRFSAERTGGSVSTLTIQRTQQEDSAVYLCASSVLALSSYNEQFFGPGTRLTVL.

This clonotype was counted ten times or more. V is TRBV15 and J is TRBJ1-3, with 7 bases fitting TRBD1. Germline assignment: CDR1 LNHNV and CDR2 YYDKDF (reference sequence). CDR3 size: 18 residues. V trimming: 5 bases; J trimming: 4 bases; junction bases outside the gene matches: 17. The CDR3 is CATSSTTPDRAGGNTIYF. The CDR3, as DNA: TGTGCCACCAGCTCTACCACCCCCGACAGGGCTGGAGGAAACACCATATATTTT.